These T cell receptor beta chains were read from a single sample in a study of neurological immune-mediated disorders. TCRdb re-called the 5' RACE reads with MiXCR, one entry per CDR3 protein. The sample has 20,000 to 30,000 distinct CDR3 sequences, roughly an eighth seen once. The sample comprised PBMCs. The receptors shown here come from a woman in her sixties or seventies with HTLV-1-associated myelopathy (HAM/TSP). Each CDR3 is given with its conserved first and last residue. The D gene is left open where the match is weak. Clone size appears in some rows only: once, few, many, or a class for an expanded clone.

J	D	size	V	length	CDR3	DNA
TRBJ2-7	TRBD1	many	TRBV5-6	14	CASSGDSGFYEQYF	TGTGCCAGCAGCGGGGACAGCGGATTCTACGAGCAGTACTTC
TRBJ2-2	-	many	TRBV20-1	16	CSARDQRGPNTGELFF	TGCAGTGCTAGAGATCAGAGGGGCCCGAACACCGGGGAGCTGTTTTTT
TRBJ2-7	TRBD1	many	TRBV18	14	CASSQRDRAHEQYF	TGTGCCAGCTCACAAAGGGACAGGGCCCACGAGCAGTACTTC
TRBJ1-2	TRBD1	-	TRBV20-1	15	CSARDGSRGPKGYTF	TGCAGTGCTAGAGATGGCAGTAGGGGGCCTAAAGGCTACACCTTC
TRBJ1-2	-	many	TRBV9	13	CASSARGRQGYTF	TGTGCCAGCAGCGCCCGGGGGCGGCAGGGCTACACCTTC
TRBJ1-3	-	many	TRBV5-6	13	CASTMGDGNTIYF	TGTGCCAGCACCATGGGGGATGGAAACACCATATATTTT
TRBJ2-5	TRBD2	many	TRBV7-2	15	CASSLAGRGGETQYF	TGTGCCAGCAGCTTAGCGGGGCGGGGGGGGGAGACCCAGTACTTC
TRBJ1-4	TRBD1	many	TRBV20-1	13	CSAHRGRDEKLFF	TGCAGTGCTCACAGGGGGCGGGATGAAAAACTGTTTTTT
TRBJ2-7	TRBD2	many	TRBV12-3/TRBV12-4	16	CASSLEGPSGPQEQYF	TGTGCCAGCAGTTTAGAGGGTCCTAGCGGTCCTCAGGAGCAGTACTTC
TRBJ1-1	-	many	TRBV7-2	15	CASSLGGSWNTEAFF	TGTGCCAGCAGCTTAGGGGGCAGTTGGAACACTGAAGCTTTCTTT
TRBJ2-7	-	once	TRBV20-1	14	CSARFWDRLYEQYF	TGCAGTGCTAGGTTCTGGGACCGACTCTACGAGCAATACTTC
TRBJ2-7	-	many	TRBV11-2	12	CASSPRPYEQYF	TGTGCCAGCAGCCCAAGGCCCTACGAGCAGTACTTC
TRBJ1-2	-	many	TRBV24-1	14	CATSDFTAPYGYTF	TGTGCCACCAGTGATTTTACAGCCCCCTATGGCTACACCTTC
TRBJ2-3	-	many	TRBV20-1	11	CSAQLGSTQYF	TGCAGTGCTCAACTTGGGTCTACGCAGTATTTT
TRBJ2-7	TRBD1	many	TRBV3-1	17	CASSQDQGELSSYEQYF	TGTGCCAGCAGCCAAGATCAGGGGGAGTTAAGCTCCTACGAGCAGTACTTC
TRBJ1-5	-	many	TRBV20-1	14	CSASGLFSNQPQHF	TGCAGTGCCAGTGGACTGTTTAGCAATCAGCCCCAGCATTTT
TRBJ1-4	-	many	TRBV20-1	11	CSAGGNEKLFF	TGCAGTGCGGGGGGTAATGAAAAACTGTTTTTT
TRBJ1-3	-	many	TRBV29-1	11	CSVAVGNTIYF	TGCAGCGTTGCGGTGGGCAACACCATATATTTT
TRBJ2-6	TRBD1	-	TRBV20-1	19	CSASSPWGTGPAGANVLTF	TGCAGTGCTAGTTCCCCGTGGGGGACAGGGCCAGCTGGGGCCAACGTCCTGACTTTC
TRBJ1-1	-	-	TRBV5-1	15	CASRSAGGGNTEAFF	TGCGCCAGCAGATCGGCGGGAGGAGGGAACACTGAAGCTTTCTTT
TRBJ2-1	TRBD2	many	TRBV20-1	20	CSARPLGLAGGRGRSIEQFF	TGCAGTGCTAGACCCTTAGGACTAGCGGGAGGGCGGGGTCGTTCAATAGAGCAGTTCTTC
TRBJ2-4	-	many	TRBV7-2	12	CASTATPGIQYF	TGTGCCAGCACCGCGACTCCCGGCATTCAGTACTTC
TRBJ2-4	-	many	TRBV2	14	CASSDNFGGNIQYF	TGTGCCAGCAGTGATAACTTCGGGGGAAACATTCAGTACTTC
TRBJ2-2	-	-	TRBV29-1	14	CSVVGSENTGELFF	TGCAGCGTTGTAGGTAGCGAAAACACCGGGGAGCTGTTTTTT
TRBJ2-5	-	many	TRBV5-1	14	CASSNDLYQETQYF	TGCGCCAGCAGCAATGATCTGTACCAAGAGACCCAGTACTTC
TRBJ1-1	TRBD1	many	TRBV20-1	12	CSARDWDREAFF	TGCAGTGCTAGAGATTGGGACAGGGAAGCTTTCTTT
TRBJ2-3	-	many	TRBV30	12	CAWSDPWGTQYF	TGTGCCTGGAGTGACCCATGGGGTACGCAGTATTTT
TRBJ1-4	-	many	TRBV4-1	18	CASSQLYGDRGLNEKLFF	TGCGCCAGCAGCCAACTGTACGGGGATAGGGGATTAAATGAAAAACTGTTTTTT
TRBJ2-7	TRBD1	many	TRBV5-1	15	CASSPRQGSTYEQYF	TGCGCCAGCAGCCCGCGACAGGGGTCTACTTACGAGCAGTACTTC
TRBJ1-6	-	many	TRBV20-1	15	CSAGGHNPTNSPLHF	TGCAGTGCAGGGGGTCATAACCCGACGAATTCACCCCTCCACTTT
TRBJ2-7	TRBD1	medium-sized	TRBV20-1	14	CSASQDRATYEQYF	TGCAGTGCCTCCCAGGACAGGGCCACCTACGAGCAGTACTTC
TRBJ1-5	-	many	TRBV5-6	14	CASSPGGARGPQHF	TGTGCCAGCAGCCCGGGGGGTGCTAGGGGGCCCCAGCATTTT
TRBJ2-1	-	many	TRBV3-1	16	CASSQYAGDSYNEQFF	TGTGCCAGCAGCCAATACGCGGGTGATAGCTACAATGAGCAGTTCTTC
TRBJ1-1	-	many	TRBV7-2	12	CASSSANTEAFF	TGTGCCAGCAGCTCAGCGAACACTGAAGCTTTCTTT
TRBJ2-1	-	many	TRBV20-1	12	CSARAGRDEQFF	TGCAGTGCTAGGGCGGGGCGTGATGAGCAGTTCTTC
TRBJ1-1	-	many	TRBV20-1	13	CSAVTGLNTEAFF	TGCAGTGCGGTGACAGGATTGAACACTGAAGCTTTCTTT
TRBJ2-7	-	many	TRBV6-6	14	CASSYGQGSYEQYF	TGTGCCAGCAGTTACGGGCAGGGGAGCTACGAGCAGTACTTC
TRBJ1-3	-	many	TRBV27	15	CASSLFGGTGNTIYF	TGTGCCAGCAGTTTATTTGGGGGAACTGGAAACACCATATATTTT
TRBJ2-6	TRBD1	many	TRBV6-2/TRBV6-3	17	CASSAGTGGSGANVLTF	TGTGCCAGCAGTGCCGGGACAGGGGGATCTGGGGCCAACGTCCTGACTTTC
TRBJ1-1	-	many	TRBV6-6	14	CASSYAHSGTEAFF	TGTGCCAGCAGTTACGCACACTCGGGCACTGAAGCTTTCTTT
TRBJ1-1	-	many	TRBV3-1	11	CASSQNAEAFF	TGTGCCAGCAGCCAAAACGCTGAAGCTTTCTTT
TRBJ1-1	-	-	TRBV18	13	CASSPQKNTEAFF	TGTGCCAGCTCACCACAGAAGAACACTGAAGCTTTCTTT
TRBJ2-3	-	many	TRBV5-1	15	CASSLVPDGTDTQYF	TGCGCCAGCAGCTTGGTTCCCGACGGCACAGATACGCAGTATTTT
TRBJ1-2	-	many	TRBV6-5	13	CASSKWGDYGYTF	TGTGCCAGCAGTAAATGGGGGGACTATGGCTACACCTTC
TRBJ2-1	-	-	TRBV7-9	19	CASSFYICNSRSTYNEQFF	-
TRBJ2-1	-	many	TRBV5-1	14	CASSLENLYNEQFF	TGCGCCAGCAGCTTGGAGAACCTCTACAATGAGCAGTTCTTC
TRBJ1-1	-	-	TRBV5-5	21	CASSFYICSASGQGTHTEAFF	-
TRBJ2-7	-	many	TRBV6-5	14	CASSLDRTSYEQYF	TGTGCCAGCTCGTTAGACAGGACCTCCTACGAGCAGTACTTC
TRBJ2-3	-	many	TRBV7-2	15	CASSTQISGTDTQYF	TGTGCCAGCAGCACCCAAATCTCGGGCACAGATACGCAGTATTTT
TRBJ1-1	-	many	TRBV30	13	CAWSAQGNTEAFF	TGTGCCTGGAGTGCCCAGGGGAACACTGAAGCTTTCTTT
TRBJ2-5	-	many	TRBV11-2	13	CASSWAGGETQYF	TGTGCCAGCAGCTGGGCTGGGGGGGAGACCCAGTACTTC
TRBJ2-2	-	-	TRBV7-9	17	CASSLVARPMNTGELFF	TGTGCCAGCAGCTTAGTAGCCAGGCCCATGAACACAGGGGAGCTGTTTTTT
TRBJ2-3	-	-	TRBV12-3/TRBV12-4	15	CASTSSAAGTDTQYF	TGTGCCAGCACTTCTAGCGCCGCTGGCACAGATACGCAGTATTTT
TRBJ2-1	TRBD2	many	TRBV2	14	CAGRSSGSIGEQFF	TGTGCCGGAAGATCCAGCGGGAGCATTGGGGAGCAGTTCTTC